This record looks at one T cell receptor beta chain sequence and its context. Its specificity is not known. This record comes from a study of T cell responses to AZD1222 COVID-19 vaccine. Germline-derived CDR1 and CDR2 are MDHEN and SYDVKM. CDR3 length: 13 amino acids. V was shortened by 2 bases and J by 4 bases, with 9 bases between the two germline ends. Clones were read by immunoSEQ multiplex PCR, and TCRdb kept only the in-frame ones, dropping some. The sample has 70,000 to 95,000 clones, 90% seen once; the top ten hold about 1.3%. Notes on the study in general: It was only after the peak T cell response that any repertoires were sampled. Nearly half of spike-specific TCRs reportedly target unmutated variant regions. Baseline seropositives among AZD1222 recipients totaled only five or six.

The chain uses TRBV28 and TRBJ2-7; maybe TRBD1 (5 bases). The origin of this receptor is an adult who received the AZD1222 COVID-19 vaccine. Sequencing used peripheral blood, obtained 28 days after the second AZD1222 dose. In nucleotides, the CDR3 is TGTGCCAGCAGTTTACCAGGGTTGTACGAGCAGTACTTC. It yields the protein CASSLPGLYEQYF.